The 19 T cell receptor beta chains listed next were all sequenced from one sample in a study of Graves' ophthalmopathy and Graves' hyperthyroidism. The study amplified TCR beta CDR3 regions using RNA transcripts. First-round RT-PCR with HTBI primers preceded a second-round multiplex PCR. TCRdb reprocessed the multiplex PCR reads via MiXCR and lists one record per CDR3 protein. The data contain almost 400,000 distinct CDR3 sequences, approximately 20% of them singletons. Sequencing was done on a sample of peripheral blood. Receptors were obtained from a woman aged 18 to 35 with Graves' ophthalmopathy.

This clonotype was seen at least ten times. V and J are TRBV27 and TRBJ1-1; D is uncertain. CDR1 is MNHEY, CDR2 SMNVEV, per germline (reference sequence). V lost 2 bases, J lost 3 bases, and 16 bases lay in between. The CDR3 is made up of 16 amino acids. DNA of the CDR3: TGTGCCAGCAGTTTAGGGGTTGGGGTAGCGGACACTGAAGCTTTCTTT. It encodes CASSLGVGVADTEAFF.

In its sample, this clonotype was seen many times. V is TRBV28 and J is TRBJ1-5; 11 bases are a match to TRBD1. V gave up 7 bases and J gave up 4 bases; unmatched junction bases: 9. CDR1 is MDHEN, CDR2 SYDVKM, per germline. The CDR3 consists of 16 residues. As DNA, the CDR3 is TGTGCCAGCACCCAATTCGGGACAGGGGGGAATCAGCCCCAGCATTTT. Translation: CASTQFGTGGNQPQHF. Full variable domain (rest looked up from reference TRBV28 and TRBJ1-5): DVKVTQSSRYLVKRTGEKVFLECVQDMDHENMFWYRQDPGLGLRLIYFSYDVKMKEKGDIPEGYSVSREKKERFSLILESASTNQTSMYLCASTQFGTGGNQPQHFGDGTRLSIL.

This clonotype was seen at least ten times. The chain is built from TRBV28 and TRBJ1-5, with 7 positions matching TRBD1. With V trimmed by 6 bases and J by 0 bases, 11 bases remained unmatched. This CDR3 has 17 residues. The V gene's germline CDR1 is MDHEN and CDR2 SYDVKM. The CDR3 here is CASSHRQGFPSNQPQHF. DNA for the CDR3: TGTGCCAGCAGCCATCGACAGGGATTCCCTAGCAATCAGCCCCAGCATTTT.

This sequence joins TRBV11-2 and TRBJ2-2; 7 nucleotides line up with TRBD2. With 0 bases clipped from V and 4 bases from J, the junction kept 5 bases outside the gene matches. This CDR3 contains 16 residues. CDR1 and CDR2 from the germline V gene are SGHAT and FQNNGV. The CDR3 nucleotides read TGTGCCAGCAGCTTAGAGTCGGGGGGTTTCACCGGGGAGCTGTTTTTT. It is translated as CASSLESGGFTGELFF.

The count of this clonotype is one. The germline gene is not matched at one end of the junction; a read error may be the cause. The chain recombines TRBV20-1 with TRBJ1-5; 8 nucleotides match TRBD1. CDR3 length equals 13 residues. In germline, CDR1 is DFQATT, CDR2 SNEGSKA (reference sequence). The CDR3 coding sequence is TGCAGTACTAGATACAGGGGGGATCAGCCCCAGCATTTT. Protein product: CSTRYRGDQPQHF.

The chain combines TRBV7-6 with TRBJ2-7, with D perhaps TRBD1 (6 bases). This CDR3 region has 15 residues. V dropped 1 base and J dropped 5 bases, with 15 bases sitting between them. Germline CDR1 is SGHVS and CDR2 is FNYEAQ. The CDR3 protein is CASSLGGQPQDEQYF. In nucleotides, the CDR3 is TGTGCCAGCAGCTTAGGGGGACAACCACAGGACGAGCAGTACTTC.

This chain joins TRBV3-1 and TRBJ1-2; TRBD1 might be the D (5 bases). Trimming shortened V by 4 bases and J by 0 bases, and 15 bases separated the two germline ends. CDR1 and CDR2 from the germline V gene are LGHDT and YNNKEL (reference sequence). The CDR3 is 16 residues long. The CDR3 protein is CASSRKPGRANYGYTF. The CDR3 DNA sequence: TGTGCCAGCAGCCGAAAACCCGGCAGGGCTAACTATGGCTACACCTTC.

The sample holds a few counts of this clonotype. The DNA for the CDR3 is TGTGCCAGCAAGGGCGGGAACGCGAACACCGGGGAGCTGTTTTTT. This sequence encodes CASKGGNANTGELFF. The chain carries TRBV9 and TRBJ2-2, with D perhaps matching TRBD2 (6 bases). The V gene's germline CDR1 is SGDLS and CDR2 YYNGEE. Trimming left V 6 bases short and J 0 bases short, with 12 bases between. The CDR3 consists of 15 residues.

This clonotype was counted at least ten times. The J gene is TRBJ2-7, the V gene TRBV19, with TRBD2 matching 7 bases. The J segment lost 2 bases and the V segment lost 1 base, leaving 8 bases of the junction unmatched. The CDR3 consists of 16 residues. CDR1 is LNHDA and CDR2 is SQIVND in the germline V gene (reference sequence). CDR3 nucleotides: TGTGCCAGTAGTATAGCAGAAACGGGAGGTGCCTACGAGCAGTACTTC. This sequence encodes CASSIAETGGAYEQYF.

This clonotype appeared many times. The chain employs TRBV18 and TRBJ2-7; D is unresolved. CDR1 is KGHSH, CDR2 LQKENI, per germline. Trimming removed 3 bases at V and 2 bases at J, with 11 bases between. The length of the CDR3 is 14 residues. The CDR3 protein is CASSPSQLPYEQYF. The CDR3 DNA follows: TGTGCCAGCTCACCGTCACAGTTACCCTACGAGCAGTACTTC.

This clonotype came up many times. This chain connects TRBV28 to TRBJ1-6, with 10 bases that match TRBD1. The CDR3 runs to 13 residues. The trim removed 10 bases at V and 7 bases at J, leaving 4 bases unmatched. Germline CDR1 reads MDHEN; CDR2 reads SYDVKM. The chain's CDR3 is CAIPGQGNSPLHF. For the CDR3, the DNA is TGTGCCATCCCGGGACAGGGGAATTCACCCCTCCACTTT.

This clonotype was detected many times. The chain joins TRBV7-3 to TRBJ2-7; 8 bases fit TRBD2. Germline CDR1 is SGHTA and CDR2 is FQGTGA. This CDR3 region has 15 residues. The ends lost 5 bases at V and 3 bases at J; junction bases unmatched: 9. CDR3 protein: CASSPGRGAFYEQYF. CDR3 DNA sequence: TGTGCCAGCAGCCCAGGGCGGGGGGCTTTCTACGAGCAGTACTTC.

This clonotype was detected ten times or more. V is TRBV6-2 or TRBV6-3 and J is TRBJ1-5; D call uncertain. The CDR3 contains 15 residues. Trimming pared 2 bases from V and 6 bases from J, leaving 14 bases between. From germline, CDR1 is MNHEY and CDR2 SVGEGT. As DNA, the CDR3 is TGTGCCAGCAGTTACGGACGGGGTGCGGCTCAGCCCCAGCATTTT. Translated, it gives CASSYGRGAAQPQHF.

This clonotype was detected ten times or more. The chain is built from TRBV28 and TRBJ2-5, with TRBD1 matching 8 bases. This CDR3 is 13 amino acids long. The V gene end was trimmed by 5 bases and the J gene end by 4 bases; junction bases not matched to a gene: 3. Germline V gene lookup returns CDR1 MDHEN and CDR2 SYDVKM. The CDR3 DNA reads TGTGCCAGCAGTCGCCAGGGGGCAGAGACCCAGTACTTC. Protein sequence: CASSRQGAETQYF.

This clonotype was observed at least ten times. This rearrangement joins TRBV19 to TRBJ1-1; TRBD1 agrees at 8 bases. This CDR3 contains 15 residues. Germline V lookup: CDR1 LNHDA, CDR2 SQIVND (reference sequence). With V trimmed by 8 bases and J by 2 bases, 10 bases remained unmatched. CDR3 amino acids: CASGGTGSINTEAFF. The CDR3 DNA is TGTGCCAGTGGGGGGACAGGATCCATTAACACTGAAGCTTTCTTT.

This clonotype came up many times. The gene calls are TRBV5-1 and TRBJ1-5; 9 nucleotides align to TRBD1. This CDR3 region has 14 residues. Germline CDR1 is SGHRS and CDR2 is YFSETQ. V lost 4 bases to trimming and J lost 6 bases; unmatched junction nucleotides: 5. The CDR3 protein is CASSPQGAGQPQHF. The DNA of the CDR3 is TGCGCCAGCAGCCCACAGGGGGCCGGTCAGCCCCAGCATTTT.

This clonotype has ten or more counts. The J gene is TRBJ2-2, the V gene TRBV6-2 or TRBV6-3; 12 bases fit TRBD2. CDR1 and CDR2 from the germline V gene are MNHEY and SVGEGT. The J segment lost 1 base and the V segment lost 0 bases, leaving 0 bases of the junction unmatched. The CDR3 sequence is 17 residues long. The CDR3 spells CASSYSTSGGNTGELFF. The CDR3, as DNA: TGTGCCAGCAGTTACTCGACTAGCGGGGGGAACACCGGGGAGCTGTTTTTT.

This clonotype occurred many times. This chain joins TRBV29-1 and TRBJ2-5; 11 positions match TRBD2. V lost 4 bases to trimming and J lost 5 bases; unmatched junction nucleotides: 0. Germline V gene data show CDR1 as SQVTM and CDR2 as ANQGSEA. There are 12 residues in the CDR3. The CDR3 spells CSVVAGGETQYF. Written as DNA, the CDR3 is TGCAGCGTTGTAGCGGGAGGGGAGACCCAGTACTTC.

This sequence joins TRBV7-2 and TRBJ1-2, with D possibly TRBD1 on 5 matching bases. Trimming cost V 3 bases and J 4 bases, with 12 bases left between them. The CDR3 loop spans 14 amino acids. Germline V gene sequence: CDR1 SGHTA, CDR2 FQGNSA. CDR3 region: CASSLTGTSYGYTF. The CDR3 DNA reads as TGTGCCAGCAGCTTGACCGGGACTTCCTATGGCTACACCTTC.